The T cell receptor beta chain under discussion was sequenced for a study of technical replicates of blood from a handful of donors. The assay was immunoSEQ multiplex PCR, and TCRdb's table has in-frame clones only and misses some. The top ten clones hold 0.3% to 0.45% of a sample with under 75,000 clones, approximately 94% of them seen once. Germline V CDR1 and CDR2: ENHRY, SYGVKD. Trimming took off 6 bases at V and 10 bases at J, with 19 bases between the two ends. This CDR3 has 14 residues. The receptor's source is a human donor in good health. Sequenced sample: T cells isolated from PBMCs. This sequence joins TRBV10-3 and TRBJ2-1; D not resolved. The CDR3 bases are TGTGCCATCAGGCACGCGGCGGAGAAGAGCGAGCAGTTCTTC. Its protein product is CAIRHAAEKSEQFF.